This is a list of T cell receptor beta chains from one sample in a study of shared clonotypes between healthy human individuals. TCRdb's table, derived via immunoSEQ multiplex PCR, lists solely in-frame clones and lacks some. The data hold about 320,000 clones, with 80% to 90% observed a single time. Material for sequencing was memory CD8+ T cells sorted from blood. These receptor sequences come from a man between 18 and 29 years old in good health. Each CDR3 is given with its conserved first and last residue. D genes are given only for firm matches. Clone size is shown for a subset of rows, as once, few, many or a class of expanded clone.

v_call: TRBV5-6; j_call: TRBJ1-1; clone_size: many; d_call: NA; cdr3_aa: CASSFSQGGGAEAFF; cdr3_nt: TGTGCCAGCAGCTTTTCCCAGGGAGGGGGTGCTGAAGCTTTCTTT
v_call: TRBV29-1; j_call: TRBJ1-1; clone_size: few; d_call: TRBD1; cdr3_aa: CSGRQGGLDSSRTFF; cdr3_nt: TGCAGCGGGCGACAGGGAGGTCTAGATTCGTCGAGGACTTTCTTT
v_call: TRBV4-1; j_call: TRBJ2-3; clone_size: NA; d_call: TRBD2; cdr3_aa: CASSQGTASGIPRADTQYF; cdr3_nt: TGCGCCAGCAGCCAAGGAACGGCTAGCGGGATCCCGAGGGCAGATACGCAGTATTTT
v_call: TRBV9; j_call: TRBJ1-1; clone_size: once; d_call: NA; cdr3_aa: CASSTSVNTEAFF; cdr3_nt: TGTGCCAGCAGCACCTCAGTGAACACTGAAGCTTTCTTT
v_call: TRBV6-1; j_call: TRBJ2-1; clone_size: NA; d_call: TRBD2; cdr3_aa: CASSELADGYNEQFF; cdr3_nt: TGTGCCAGCAGTGAACTAGCGGACGGCTACAATGAGCAGTTCTTC
v_call: TRBV25-1; j_call: TRBJ2-7; clone_size: NA; d_call: NA; cdr3_aa: CASSESGPLAHYEQYF; cdr3_nt: TGTGCCAGCAGTGAATCGGGTCCGCTAGCGCACTACGAGCAGTACTTC
v_call: TRBV27; j_call: TRBJ1-5; clone_size: once; d_call: NA; cdr3_aa: CASSIDRYNQPQHF; cdr3_nt: TGTGCCAGCAGTATTGACCGGTACAATCAGCCCCAGCATTTT
v_call: TRBV4-3; j_call: TRBJ1-1; clone_size: few; d_call: NA; cdr3_aa: CASSQDSGNTEAFF; cdr3_nt: TGCGCCAGCAGCCAAGATTCAGGGAACACTGAAGCTTTCTTT
v_call: TRBV7-2; j_call: TRBJ2-3; clone_size: NA; d_call: TRBD2; cdr3_aa: CASSFPAGGTSTDTQYF; cdr3_nt: TGTGCCAGCAGCTTTCCAGCGGGAGGGACTAGCACAGATACGCAGTATTTT
v_call: TRBV6-5; j_call: TRBJ1-1; clone_size: NA; d_call: NA; cdr3_aa: CASSTQEGPWGEAFF; cdr3_nt: TGTGCCAGCAGTACGCAAGAAGGTCCCTGGGGTGAAGCTTTCTTT
v_call: TRBV5-6; j_call: TRBJ2-7; clone_size: NA; d_call: NA; cdr3_aa: CASSFPGRHYEQYF; cdr3_nt: TGTGCCAGCAGCTTTCCGGGCCGACACTACGAGCAGTACTTC
v_call: TRBV12-5; j_call: TRBJ2-5; clone_size: NA; d_call: NA; cdr3_aa: CASGPTESQETQYF; cdr3_nt: TGTGCTAGTGGCCCGACAGAGTCACAAGAGACCCAGTACTTC
v_call: TRBV6-1; j_call: TRBJ2-7; clone_size: NA; d_call: TRBD2; cdr3_aa: CASSEALAGGYEQYF; cdr3_nt: TGTGCCAGCAGTGAAGCACTAGCGGGTGGCTACGAGCAGTACTTC
v_call: TRBV9; j_call: TRBJ2-2; clone_size: NA; d_call: TRBD2; cdr3_aa: CASSVKLAGGPGTGELFF; cdr3_nt: TGTGCCAGCAGCGTAAAGCTAGCGGGAGGGCCGGGCACCGGGGAGCTGTTTTTT
v_call: TRBV7-9; j_call: TRBJ2-2; clone_size: NA; d_call: TRBD2; cdr3_aa: CASSPWTSGYTGELFF; cdr3_nt: TGTGCCAGCAGCCCATGGACTAGCGGGTACACCGGGGAGCTGTTTTTT
v_call: TRBV10-1; j_call: TRBJ2-3; clone_size: NA; d_call: NA; cdr3_aa: CASSEDGSSTDTQYF; cdr3_nt: TGCGCCAGCAGTGAGGACGGCTCTAGCACAGATACGCAGTATTTT
v_call: TRBV7-9; j_call: TRBJ1-2; clone_size: once; d_call: NA; cdr3_aa: CASSPGWRAYGYTF; cdr3_nt: TGTGCCAGCAGCCCAGGGTGGCGGGCTTATGGCTACACCTTC